This T cell receptor (beta chain) originates from a study of long-term antiretroviral therapy in people with HIV. Study-wide findings and caveats: Post-ART, diversity grew, though it stayed under transplant donor control levels.

Researchers ran immunoSEQ v3.0 at survey level. What sequencing targeted per sample was roughly 40,000-55,000 T-cell genomes. The data were produced by immunoSEQ multiplex PCR, yet TCRdb's version contains in-frame clones alone and is incomplete. The data hold under 50,000 clones, with about 95% observed a single time. At least two post-ART and at least one pre-ART PBMC sample were available for each donor. About this clone: Its target is unknown.

The material sequenced was unsorted PBMCs, taken 9 to 9.5 years after starting antiretroviral therapy. The TCR sequence derives from a man in his thirties or forties with HIV.

CDR3 amino acids: CASSRNWGDTQYF. For the CDR3, the DNA is TGTGCCAGCAGCCGGAACTGGGGGGATACGCAGTATTTT. The rearrangement joins TRBV6-1 to TRBJ2-3, with D possibly called TRBD1 or TRBD2 (5 bases each). CDR3 size: 13 residues. Deletions cut 6 bases from V and 6 bases from J, with 13 bases between. Per the germline V gene, CDR1 is MNHNS and CDR2 is SASEGT.